The entry below describes one T cell receptor (beta chain). This entry is derived from a study of blood T cell repertoires in COVID-19. As for the study in general: COVID-19 samples, acute and convalescent, were from the United States, Italy and Spain. Sources were T cells, B-cell-depleted T cells, or PBMCs; the material itself was cDNA or gDNA.

As originally analysed: Reference gene primer amplification gave estimated nucleated cell counts. The method was immunoSEQ multiplex PCR; TCRdb's version includes in-frame clones alone and lacks a portion of them. That table furnishes V, J and clone size, whereas the DNA furnished D and trimming. The sample records 150,000 to 200,000 clones, about four fifths being singletons. V lost 7 bases, J lost 8 bases, and 5 bases stayed unmatched. The CDR3 is made up of 13 amino acids. The germline gives CDR1 ENHRY, CDR2 SYGVKD. This TCR was recovered from a man aged 60 to 69 with active or convalescent COVID-19. The V call is TRBV10-3, the J call TRBJ2-1; 10 positions match TRBD2. The specimen was peripheral blood. CDR3 nucleotides: TGTGCCATCACACAGCGGGGGGGCCATGAGCAGTTCTTC. It specifies CAITQRGGHEQFF.